The clone carrying this T cell receptor (beta chain) has just a few counts. The data derive from a study of T cell repertoires in cytomegalovirus infection. A single record per CDR3 protein comes from TCRdb applying MiXCR to the reads. The sample includes about 230,000 distinct CDR3 sequences, roughly 22% of them seen just once. The sequenced material came from CD8+ T cells from PBMCs. The sequence was obtained from a human donor in good health (CMV status not recorded). Some clones in this sample may be carry-over from other donors' samples.

The CDR3 loop is CASSFDYSNQPQHF. The CDR3 nucleotides read TGTGCCAGCAGTTTTGACTATAGCAATCAGCCCCAGCATTTT. The chain uses TRBV12-3 or TRBV12-4 and TRBJ1-5; no definite D call. This CDR3 spans 14 amino acids. Trimming took 3 bases from V and 0 from J, leaving 6 bases between them.